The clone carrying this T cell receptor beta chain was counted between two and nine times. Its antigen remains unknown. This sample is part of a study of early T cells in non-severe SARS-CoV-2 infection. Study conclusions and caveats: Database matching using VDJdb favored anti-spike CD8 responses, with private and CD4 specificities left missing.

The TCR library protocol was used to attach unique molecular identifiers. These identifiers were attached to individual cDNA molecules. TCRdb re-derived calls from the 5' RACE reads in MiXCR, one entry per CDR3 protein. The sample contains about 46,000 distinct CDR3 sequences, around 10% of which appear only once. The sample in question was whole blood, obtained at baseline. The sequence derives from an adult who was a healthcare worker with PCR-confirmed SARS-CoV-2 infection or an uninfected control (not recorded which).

The CDR3 sequence is CASSLVSRGEQFF. Written as DNA, the CDR3 is TGTGCCAGCAGCTTAGTTTCTAGGGGTGAGCAGTTCTTC. V usage is TRBV11-2 and J usage is TRBJ2-1; tentative D call: TRBD1 (5 bases). The CDR3 is made up of 13 amino acids. The V and J ends lost 1 base and 9 bases respectively, with 10 bases between them. Germline loops: CDR1 SGHAT, CDR2 FQNNGV.